The rows below give T cell receptor beta chains drawn from one sample of a study of shared clonotypes between healthy human individuals. The data were produced by immunoSEQ multiplex PCR, yet TCRdb's version contains in-frame clones alone and is incomplete. The repertoire has around 2,000,000 clones, about 94% of them found once; the top ten carry around 1.1%. The specimen sequenced was naive CD8+ T cells sorted from blood. All receptors come from a man younger than 35 in good health. Each CDR3 is given with its conserved first and last residue. A D gene is named only where the DNA matches it firmly. The size of a clone is reported for some rows only, either as once, few or many, or as a class for expanded clones.

CDR3nt: TGCGCCAGCAGTGAGTTGACAGGGAATGAGCAGTACTTC
CDR3aa: CASSELTGNEQYF
len: 13
abundance: NA
v_gene: TRBV10-1
d_gene: TRBD1
j_gene: TRBJ2-7

CDR3nt: TGTGCCAGCAGCTCGGGACTTTTGACAGGGGTCTATGGCTACACCTTC
CDR3aa: CASSSGLLTGVYGYTF
len: 16
abundance: NA
v_gene: TRBV5-6
d_gene: TRBD1
j_gene: TRBJ1-2

CDR3nt: TGTGCCAGCAGTTTATCATCCCAGGGAGTCGAGCAGTACTTC
CDR3aa: CASSLSSQGVEQYF
len: 14
abundance: NA
v_gene: TRBV27
d_gene: NA
j_gene: TRBJ2-7

CDR3nt: TGTGCCAGCAGCCCAGAAGGACAGGGGTCCCTCTATGGCTACACCTTC
CDR3aa: CASSPEGQGSLYGYTF
len: 16
abundance: NA
v_gene: TRBV14
d_gene: TRBD1
j_gene: TRBJ1-2

CDR3nt: TGTGCCAGTAGGGCCGGGACAGGGAACTACGAGCAGTACTTC
CDR3aa: CASRAGTGNYEQYF
len: 14
abundance: NA
v_gene: TRBV19
d_gene: TRBD1
j_gene: TRBJ2-7

CDR3nt: TGTGCCAGCAGCTTGGTTGTAGCGGGAGTGGATACGCAGTATTTT
CDR3aa: CASSLVVAGVDTQYF
len: 15
abundance: NA
v_gene: TRBV5-8
d_gene: TRBD2
j_gene: TRBJ2-3

CDR3nt: TGTGCCAGCAGCCAAGAGCAGGGGGTCGTCTATGGCTACACCTTC
CDR3aa: CASSQEQGVVYGYTF
len: 15
abundance: NA
v_gene: TRBV4-2
d_gene: TRBD1
j_gene: TRBJ1-2

CDR3nt: TGCGCCAGCAGCCAAGATGCGGCAGATTTTCACTATGGCTACACCTTC
CDR3aa: CASSQDAADFHYGYTF
len: 16
abundance: NA
v_gene: TRBV4-1
d_gene: NA
j_gene: TRBJ1-2

CDR3nt: TGTGCCAGTAGAGTCAGGCCGAACACCGGGGAGCTGTTTTTT
CDR3aa: CASRVRPNTGELFF
len: 14
abundance: NA
v_gene: TRBV19
d_gene: NA
j_gene: TRBJ2-2

CDR3nt: TGTGCCAGCAGCTGGGCCAGCGGGAGCTACGAGCAGTACTTC
CDR3aa: CASSWASGSYEQYF
len: 14
abundance: NA
v_gene: TRBV11-2
d_gene: TRBD2
j_gene: TRBJ2-7

CDR3nt: TGCGCCAGCTTTGATACGGGACAGGGGCACGAGCAGTACTTC
CDR3aa: CASFDTGQGHEQYF
len: 14
abundance: NA
v_gene: TRBV10-2
d_gene: TRBD1
j_gene: TRBJ2-7

CDR3nt: TGTGCCAGCAGTGAAGCAAGGACTAGCGGAAATGAGCAGTTCTTC
CDR3aa: CASSEARTSGNEQFF
len: 15
abundance: NA
v_gene: TRBV2
d_gene: TRBD2
j_gene: TRBJ2-1

CDR3nt: TGTGCCTGGACCCCCGGGACAGGGGTGGAAAAACTGTTTTTT
CDR3aa: CAWTPGTGVEKLFF
len: 14
abundance: NA
v_gene: TRBV30
d_gene: TRBD1
j_gene: TRBJ1-4

CDR3nt: TGTGCCAGCAGTGATGGAGGGGGAGGGCAGGAGACCCAGTACTTC
CDR3aa: CASSDGGGGQETQYF
len: 15
abundance: NA
v_gene: TRBV2
d_gene: NA
j_gene: TRBJ2-5

CDR3nt: TGTGCCAGCAGCGTAGAGGAGGGGGCGCAGTACGAGCAGTACTTC
CDR3aa: CASSVEEGAQYEQYF
len: 15
abundance: NA
v_gene: TRBV9
d_gene: NA
j_gene: TRBJ2-7

CDR3nt: TGCGCCAGCAGCCAGCTCCCGCCGGACAGGGGGGCGGAAGAAGAAAAACTGTTTTTT
CDR3aa: CASSQLPPDRGAEEEKLFF
len: 19
abundance: NA
v_gene: TRBV4-3
d_gene: TRBD1
j_gene: TRBJ1-4

CDR3nt: TGTGCCAGCAGCTTAGCGCTAGATCTTTACAATGAGCAGTTCTTC
CDR3aa: CASSLALDLYNEQFF
len: 15
abundance: once
v_gene: TRBV7-9
d_gene: NA
j_gene: TRBJ2-1

CDR3nt: TGCGCCAGCAGCCCCCTGGAACAGGGGGCTGCTGGAAACACCATATATTTT
CDR3aa: CASSPLEQGAAGNTIYF
len: 17
abundance: once
v_gene: TRBV4-1
d_gene: TRBD1
j_gene: TRBJ1-3

CDR3nt: TGTGCCAGCAGCTCAACAGGGGACCACGGGGAGCTGTTTTTT
CDR3aa: CASSSTGDHGELFF
len: 14
abundance: NA
v_gene: TRBV7-2
d_gene: TRBD1
j_gene: TRBJ2-2

CDR3nt: TGTGCCAGCAGCTTCGAAGCAGAAGAGCAGTACTTC
CDR3aa: CASSFEAEEQYF
len: 12
abundance: once
v_gene: TRBV7-9
d_gene: NA
j_gene: TRBJ2-7

CDR3nt: TGTGCCAGCAGTTCCCGGTACTCCGTTCATGAGCAGTACTTC
CDR3aa: CASSSRYSVHEQYF
len: 14
abundance: NA
v_gene: TRBV5-4
d_gene: NA
j_gene: TRBJ2-7

CDR3nt: TGTGCCAGCAGTATCGGGGGCAGATGGGAAGCTTTCTTT
CDR3aa: CASSIGGRWEAFF
len: 13
abundance: NA
v_gene: TRBV7-9
d_gene: NA
j_gene: TRBJ1-1

CDR3nt: TGTGCCAGCAGCTCCACGACAGCGAACACCGGGGAGCTGTTTTTT
CDR3aa: CASSSTTANTGELFF
len: 15
abundance: NA
v_gene: TRBV7-9
d_gene: NA
j_gene: TRBJ2-2

CDR3nt: TGTGCCAGCAGTCCCCGACAGGGGGATCAGCCCCAGCATTTT
CDR3aa: CASSPRQGDQPQHF
len: 14
abundance: NA
v_gene: TRBV6-6
d_gene: TRBD1
j_gene: TRBJ1-5

CDR3nt: TGTGCCAGCAGTGGAACAGGGATGGAGACCCAGTACTTC
CDR3aa: CASSGTGMETQYF
len: 13
abundance: NA
v_gene: TRBV6-1
d_gene: NA
j_gene: TRBJ2-5

CDR3nt: TGCGCCAGCAGCGGGGTCGAAGAGACCCAGTACTTC
CDR3aa: CASSGVEETQYF
len: 12
abundance: once
v_gene: TRBV4-1
d_gene: NA
j_gene: TRBJ2-5

CDR3nt: TGTGCCAGCAGCTTACAGGACAGGGGGCGGGAGACCCAGTACTTC
CDR3aa: CASSLQDRGRETQYF
len: 15
abundance: NA
v_gene: TRBV7-9
d_gene: TRBD1
j_gene: TRBJ2-5

CDR3nt: TGTGCCAGCAGCCCCCCTAGCGCCCAAGAGACCCAGTACTTC
CDR3aa: CASSPPSAQETQYF
len: 14
abundance: NA
v_gene: TRBV13
d_gene: NA
j_gene: TRBJ2-5

CDR3nt: TGTGCCAGCAGTGTGGTCCTCTACGAGCAGTACTTC
CDR3aa: CASSVVLYEQYF
len: 12
abundance: NA
v_gene: TRBV28
d_gene: NA
j_gene: TRBJ2-7

CDR3nt: TGTGCCAGCAGCTTAGAACCTAACACTGAAGCTTTCTTT
CDR3aa: CASSLEPNTEAFF
len: 13
abundance: NA
v_gene: TRBV11-2
d_gene: NA
j_gene: TRBJ1-1

CDR3nt: TGTGCCAGCAGCCAAGGCGGTGTGCTAACCGGGGAGCTGTTTTTT
CDR3aa: CASSQGGVLTGELFF
len: 15
abundance: NA
v_gene: TRBV7-9
d_gene: NA
j_gene: TRBJ2-2

CDR3nt: TGTGCCAGCAGCCATTACACAGCCCTCGTCGGCACTGAAGCTTTCTTT
CDR3aa: CASSHYTALVGTEAFF
len: 16
abundance: NA
v_gene: TRBV7-9
d_gene: NA
j_gene: TRBJ1-1

CDR3nt: TGTGCCTGGAGTGTATCCTGGGACTGGTCCTACGAGCAGTACTTC
CDR3aa: CAWSVSWDWSYEQYF
len: 15
abundance: NA
v_gene: TRBV30
d_gene: NA
j_gene: TRBJ2-7

CDR3nt: TGTGCCAGCAGCTTATTCGGGCCTCTCATCTCGGACCCTGAAGCTTTCTTT
CDR3aa: CASSLFGPLISDPEAFF
len: 17
abundance: NA
v_gene: TRBV11-2
d_gene: NA
j_gene: TRBJ1-1

CDR3nt: TGTGCCAGCAGCGCCGGGACTCTCACCGGGGAGCTGTTTTTT
CDR3aa: CASSAGTLTGELFF
len: 14
abundance: NA
v_gene: TRBV9
d_gene: NA
j_gene: TRBJ2-2

CDR3nt: TGTGCCAGCAGCTTAGGGAATTGGTATGGCTACACCTTC
CDR3aa: CASSLGNWYGYTF
len: 13
abundance: NA
v_gene: TRBV7-9
d_gene: NA
j_gene: TRBJ1-2

CDR3nt: TGTGCCAGCAGCTCTATGAACACCGGGGAGCTGTTTTTT
CDR3aa: CASSSMNTGELFF
len: 13
abundance: once
v_gene: TRBV5-6
d_gene: NA
j_gene: TRBJ2-2

CDR3nt: TGTGCCAGCAGCTTGGGACGCGACTCCTATAATTCACCCCTCCACTTT
CDR3aa: CASSLGRDSYNSPLHF
len: 16
abundance: NA
v_gene: TRBV5-6
d_gene: NA
j_gene: TRBJ1-6

CDR3nt: TGCAGTGCTAGCTCCACAGGCGGCTACACCTTC
CDR3aa: CSASSTGGYTF
len: 11
abundance: NA
v_gene: TRBV20-1
d_gene: NA
j_gene: TRBJ1-2

CDR3nt: TGTGCCAGCAGTTTATCGGGCTCCCCGGATGGCTACACCTTC
CDR3aa: CASSLSGSPDGYTF
len: 14
abundance: NA
v_gene: TRBV27
d_gene: NA
j_gene: TRBJ1-2